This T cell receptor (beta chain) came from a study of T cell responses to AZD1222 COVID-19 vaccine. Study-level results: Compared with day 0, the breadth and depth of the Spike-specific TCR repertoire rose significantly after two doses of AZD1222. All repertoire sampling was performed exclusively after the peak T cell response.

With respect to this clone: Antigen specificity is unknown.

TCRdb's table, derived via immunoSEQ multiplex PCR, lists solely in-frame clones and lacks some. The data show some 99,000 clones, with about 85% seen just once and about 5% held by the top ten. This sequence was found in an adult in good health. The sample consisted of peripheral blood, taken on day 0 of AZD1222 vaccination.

The CDR3 DNA reads TGTGCCAGCGTCTCTGGACAGGCTGAAGCTTTCTTT. Amino acid sequence: CASVSGQAEAFF. The rearrangement uses TRBV28 and TRBJ1-1, with 7 bases lining up with TRBD1. After removal of 8 bases from V and 6 bases from J, the junction contained 6 bases not matched to a gene. The CDR3 is made up of 12 amino acids. Germline V CDR1 and CDR2: MDHEN, SYDVKM.